Listed below are T cell receptor beta chains from one sample, sequenced in a study of immune heterogeneity within non-small cell lung tumors. Using its own MiXCR run on the multiplex PCR reads, TCRdb lists one record per CDR3 protein. This table has a few thousand distinct CDR3 sequences, under 15% appearing once. Sequencing used lung tumor tissue. Receptor source: a female donor with non-small cell lung cancer. CDR3s include the opening cysteine and the closing phenylalanine or tryptophan. A D gene is named only where the DNA matches it firmly. Only part of the rows carry a size: once, few, many, or a class if the clone is expanded.

DNA | CDR3 | J | V | size | D
TGTGCCAGCAGCTCCCCACAGGCCGTGGCTTTCTTT | CASSSPQAVAFF | TRBJ1-1 | TRBV13 | medium-sized | -
TGTGCCACCAGCAGAGATACTAGGAGGATGAACACTGAAGCTTTCTTT | CATSRDTRRMNTEAFF | TRBJ1-1 | TRBV15 | medium-sized | -
TGTGCCAGCAGTAATTCGCTCCTGAACACAGATACGCAGTATTTT | CASSNSLLNTDTQYF | TRBJ2-3 | TRBV7-2 | many | -
TGTGCCAGCAGTTATGAGGGATTCTCCTACGAGCAGTACTTC | CASSYEGFSYEQYF | TRBJ2-7 | TRBV28 | large | -
TGTGCCAGCAGCGTCGAGGGGGTAGCGGCGTACCAAGAGACCCAGTACTTC | CASSVEGVAAYQETQYF | TRBJ2-5 | TRBV7-9 | - | -
TGCAGTGCTAACCGGGCAGATACGCAGTATTTT | CSANRADTQYF | TRBJ2-3 | TRBV20-1 | medium-sized | -
TGCGCCAGCAGCTTGGCCGGGGGTGGAAACACCATATATTTT | CASSLAGGGNTIYF | TRBJ1-3 | TRBV5-1 | large | -
TGTGCCAGCAGTTACGATGGCTGGGGGCGAGCTTTCTTT | CASSYDGWGRAFF | TRBJ1-1 | TRBV6-2/TRBV6-3 | medium-sized | -
TGTGCCAGATTGGGCCACAGGGGTTTAACTGGAAACACCATATATTTT | CARLGHRGLTGNTIYF | TRBJ1-3 | TRBV7-9 | medium-sized | TRBD1
TGTGCCAGCTCACCGGCGGACAGGGGGCTAAGACAGCCCCAGCATTTT | CASSPADRGLRQPQHF | TRBJ1-5 | TRBV18 | medium-sized | TRBD1